These 10 T cell receptor beta chains share one sample of origin, sequenced in a study of T cells in localized non-small cell lung cancer. Generated by immunoSEQ multiplex PCR, the TCRdb table keeps only in-frame clones and is missing some. In the table there are under 35,000 clones, around 90% of which are singletons. Sequencing was performed on peripheral blood mononuclear cells, taken before any cancer treatment. These receptors were taken from a female donor over 55 with stage II lung adenocarcinoma.

V usage is TRBV9 and J usage is TRBJ1-2; TRBD1 agrees at 7 bases. This CDR3 comprises 15 residues. Germline CDR1 SGDLS, CDR2 YYNGEE. J was trimmed by 2 bases and V by 1 base; bases with no gene match: 5. The CDR3 DNA reads as TGTGCCAGCAGCGTATTAGGACAGGCGAACTATGGCTACACCTTC. This gives the protein CASSVLGQANYGYTF.

The genes are TRBV9 and TRBJ2-6; no clear D gene. V was shortened by 0 bases and J by 1 base, with 8 bases between the two germline ends. The CDR3 contains 16 residues. Looked up from germline, CDR1 is SGDLS and CDR2 is YYNGEE. The CDR3: CASSVARASGANVLTF. The CDR3, as DNA: TGTGCCAGCAGCGTAGCTAGGGCTTCTGGGGCCAACGTCCTGACTTTC.

Note on this clone: One end of the junction fails to match germline, which may point to a read error. At the DNA level, this CDR3 is encoded by other sequences in the same sample as well. V usage is TRBV18 and J usage is TRBJ2-7; D uncertain. This CDR3 comprises 14 residues. Germline V gene sequence: CDR1 KGHSH, CDR2 LQKENI. This CDR3 is CASSPRSRAYEQYF. CDR3 DNA sequence: TGCGCCAGCTCACCCCGAAGTCGGGCTTACGAGCAGTACTTC.

This clone was observed once. The chain couples TRBV5-1 to TRBJ1-4; the D is unclear. V lost 4 bases and J 8 bases, leaving 15 bases between the germline ends. Germline-derived CDR1 and CDR2 are SGHRS and YFSETQ. The CDR3 totals 14 residues. CDR3 DNA: TGCGCCAGCAGCACGAACCTTGGGAGCGAAAAACTGTTTTTT. Its protein product is CASSTNLGSEKLFF.

This chain joins TRBV9 and TRBJ1-5; D unresolved. In germline, CDR1 is SGDLS, CDR2 YYNGEE. The length of the CDR3 is 14 residues. The V end was cut by 7 bases, the J end by 0 bases, with 11 bases between. The DNA of the CDR3 is TGTGCCAGCGGCGGGAATTTTAGCAATCAGCCCCAGCATTTT. It specifies CASGGNFSNQPQHF.

V and J are TRBV10-2 and TRBJ1-1, with 9 positions matching TRBD1. The J segment lost 5 bases and the V segment lost 5 bases, leaving 6 bases of the junction unmatched. The germline gives CDR1 WSHSY, CDR2 SAAADI. The CDR3 runs to 14 residues. The CDR3 DNA sequence: TGCGCCAGCAGTTCCCAACAGGGGGCAACTGAAGCTTTCTTT. Its translation: CASSSQQGATEAFF.

CDR3: CAAQGAEKLFF. In DNA, the CDR3 is TGTGCCGCTCAAGGGGCGGAAAAACTGTTTTTT. V and J are TRBV28 and TRBJ1-4; possibly TRBD1 for D (5 bases). The V gene's germline CDR1 is MDHEN and CDR2 SYDVKM. The CDR3 loop spans 11 amino acids. Trimming took 11 bases from V and 8 from J, leaving 12 bases between them.

The chain joins TRBV2 to TRBJ1-5; D gene ambiguous. V gave up 6 bases and J gave up 4 bases, with 22 bases separating them. CDR1 SNHLY and CDR2 FYNNEI come from the germline V gene. This CDR3 comprises 17 residues. CDR3 in DNA: TGTGCCAGCAGGTCCGAGGAGGGTTTAGTGGAGAATCAGCCCCAGCATTTT. Protein: CASRSEEGLVENQPQHF.

The CDR3 loop reads CASSSLGGHTDTQYF. CDR3 sequence (DNA): TGCGCCAGCAGCTCACTTGGGGGGCACACAGATACGCAGTATTTT. This chain links TRBV5-1 with TRBJ2-3; D assignment may be TRBD1 or TRBD2 (6 bases each). Germline CDR1 reads SGHRS; CDR2 reads YFSETQ. The CDR3 is 15 amino acids. Trimming took 3 bases from V and 2 from J, leaving 13 bases between them.

A single count supports this clone. The chain links TRBV5-6 to TRBJ1-5, with 7 bases aligning to TRBD1. The junction had 8 bases not matched to a gene; V was cut back by 5 bases and J by 3 bases. The CDR3 length is 15 residues. Looked up from germline, CDR1 is SGHDT and CDR2 is YYEEEE. CDR3 loop: CASSLQGVLNQPQHF. The DNA of the CDR3 is TGTGCCAGCAGTCTTCAGGGGGTCCTCAATCAGCCCCAGCATTTT.